This record looks at one TCR beta chain sequence and its context. Produced via immunoSEQ multiplex PCR; TCRdb's table is partial and in-frame only. The sample shows a few hundred thousand clones, 88% of them seen only once. The data stem from a study of blood T cell repertoires in COVID-19. Sequencing was performed on PBMCs or T cells enriched from blood (not recorded which). The source is a woman aged 50 to 60 who had recovered from COVID-19.

The CDR3 sequence is CATSDNGQAAQAFF. CDR3 sequence (DNA): TGTGCCACCAGTGATAACGGACAGGCGGCTCAAGCTTTCTTT. The V and J genes are TRBV24-1 and TRBJ1-1, with TRBD1 identical over 7 bases. The CDR3 loop spans 14 amino acids. The V gene end was trimmed by 3 bases and the J gene end by 9 bases; junction bases not matched to a gene: 9. CDR1 and CDR2 (germline): KGHDR, SFDVKD.